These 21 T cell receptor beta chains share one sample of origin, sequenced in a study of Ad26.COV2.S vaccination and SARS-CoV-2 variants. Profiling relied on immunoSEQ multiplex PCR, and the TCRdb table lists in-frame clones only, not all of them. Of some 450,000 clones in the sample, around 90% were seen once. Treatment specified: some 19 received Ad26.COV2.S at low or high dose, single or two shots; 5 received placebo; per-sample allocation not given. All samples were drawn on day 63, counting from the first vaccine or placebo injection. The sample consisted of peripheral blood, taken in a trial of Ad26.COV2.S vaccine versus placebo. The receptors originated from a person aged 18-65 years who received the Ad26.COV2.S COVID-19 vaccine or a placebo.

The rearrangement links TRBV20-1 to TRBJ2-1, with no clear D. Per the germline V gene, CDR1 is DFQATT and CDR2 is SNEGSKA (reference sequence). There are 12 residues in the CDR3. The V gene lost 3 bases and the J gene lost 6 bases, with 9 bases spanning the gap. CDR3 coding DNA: TGCAGTGCTAGTCACGTGGGCAATGAGCAGTTCTTC. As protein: CSASHVGNEQFF.

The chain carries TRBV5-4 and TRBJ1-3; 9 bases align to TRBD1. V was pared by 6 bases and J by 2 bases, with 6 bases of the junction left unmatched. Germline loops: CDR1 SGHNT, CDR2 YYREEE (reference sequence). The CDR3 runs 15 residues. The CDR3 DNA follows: TGTGCCAGCAAAACCGGGGACAGGGCTGGAAACACCATATATTTT. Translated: CASKTGDRAGNTIYF.

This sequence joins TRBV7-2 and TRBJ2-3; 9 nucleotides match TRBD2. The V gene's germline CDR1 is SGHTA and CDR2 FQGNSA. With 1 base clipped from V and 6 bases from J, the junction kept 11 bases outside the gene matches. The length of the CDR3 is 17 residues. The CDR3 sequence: CASSLVVSGGGKDTQYF. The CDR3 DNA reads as TGTGCCAGCAGCTTAGTGGTTAGCGGGGGAGGAAAGGATACGCAGTATTTT. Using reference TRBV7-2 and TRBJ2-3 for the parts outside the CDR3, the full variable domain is GAGVSQSPSNKVTEKGKDVELRCDPISGHTALYWYRQSLGQGLEFLIYFQGNSAPDKSGLPSDRFSAERTGGSVSTLTIQRTQQEDSAVYLCASSLVVSGGGKDTQYFGPGTRLTVL.

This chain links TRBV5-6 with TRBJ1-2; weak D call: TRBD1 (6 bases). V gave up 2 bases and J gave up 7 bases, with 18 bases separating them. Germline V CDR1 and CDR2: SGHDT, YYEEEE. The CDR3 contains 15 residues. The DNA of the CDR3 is TGTGCCAGCAGCTTCGGCACGGGGGCGCAGTCTGGCTACACCTTC. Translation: CASSFGTGAQSGYTF.

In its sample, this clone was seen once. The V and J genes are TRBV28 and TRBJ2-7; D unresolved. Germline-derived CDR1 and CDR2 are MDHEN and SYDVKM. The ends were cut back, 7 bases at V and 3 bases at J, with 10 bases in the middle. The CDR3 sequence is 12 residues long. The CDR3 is CASTSENYEQYF. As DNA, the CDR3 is TGTGCCAGCACGTCTGAGAACTACGAGCAGTACTTC.

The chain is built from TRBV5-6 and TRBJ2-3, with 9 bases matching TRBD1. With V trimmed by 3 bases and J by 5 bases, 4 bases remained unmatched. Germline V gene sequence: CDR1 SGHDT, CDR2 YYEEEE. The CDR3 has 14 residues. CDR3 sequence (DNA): TGTGCCAGCAGCTCAACGGACAGGGGAGATACGCAGTATTTT. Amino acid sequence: CASSSTDRGDTQYF.

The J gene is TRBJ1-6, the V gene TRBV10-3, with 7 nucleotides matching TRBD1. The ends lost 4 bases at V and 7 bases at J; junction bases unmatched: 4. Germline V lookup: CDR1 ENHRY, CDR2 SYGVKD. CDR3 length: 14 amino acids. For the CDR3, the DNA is TGTGCCATCAGTGGTACAGGGGTCAATTCACCCCTCCACTTT. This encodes CAISGTGVNSPLHF.

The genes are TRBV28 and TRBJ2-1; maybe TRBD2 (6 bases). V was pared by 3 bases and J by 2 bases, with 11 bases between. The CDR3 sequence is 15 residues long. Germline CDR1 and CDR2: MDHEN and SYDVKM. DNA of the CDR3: TGTGCCAGCAGTTTTAGGGGACTCACCTACAATGAGCAGTTCTTC. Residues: CASSFRGLTYNEQFF.

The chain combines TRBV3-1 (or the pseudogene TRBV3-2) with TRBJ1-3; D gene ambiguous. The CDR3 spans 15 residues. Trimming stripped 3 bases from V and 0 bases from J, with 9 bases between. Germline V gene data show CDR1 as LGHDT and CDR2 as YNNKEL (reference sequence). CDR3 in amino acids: CASSQDRRSGNTIYF. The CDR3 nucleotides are TGTGCCAGCAGCCAGGACCGACGCTCTGGAAACACCATATATTTT.

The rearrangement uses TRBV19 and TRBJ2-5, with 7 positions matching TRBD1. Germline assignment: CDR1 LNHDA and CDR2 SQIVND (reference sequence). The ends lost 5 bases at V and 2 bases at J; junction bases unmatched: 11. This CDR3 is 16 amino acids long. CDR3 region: CASSSGTAKLQETQYF. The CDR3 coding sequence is TGTGCCAGTAGTTCCGGGACAGCGAAACTGCAAGAGACCCAGTACTTC.

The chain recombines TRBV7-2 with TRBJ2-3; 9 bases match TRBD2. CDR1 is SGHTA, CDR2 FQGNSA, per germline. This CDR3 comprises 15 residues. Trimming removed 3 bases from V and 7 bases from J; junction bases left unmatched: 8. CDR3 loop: CASSFPLAGRNTQYF. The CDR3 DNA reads TGTGCCAGCAGCTTTCCTCTAGCGGGACGGAATACGCAGTATTTT.

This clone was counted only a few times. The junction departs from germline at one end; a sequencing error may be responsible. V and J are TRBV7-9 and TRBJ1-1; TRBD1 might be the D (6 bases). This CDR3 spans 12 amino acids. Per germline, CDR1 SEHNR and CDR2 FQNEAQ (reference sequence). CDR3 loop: CASSLEGGQYHF. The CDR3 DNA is TGTGCCAGCAGCTTAGAAGGCGGACAGTATCACTTT.

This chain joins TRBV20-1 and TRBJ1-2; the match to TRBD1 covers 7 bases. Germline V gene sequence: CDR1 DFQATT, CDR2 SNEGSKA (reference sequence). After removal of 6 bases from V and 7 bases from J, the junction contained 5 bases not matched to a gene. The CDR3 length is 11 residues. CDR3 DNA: TGCAGTGCCCGGGGACAGCTTGGCTACACCTTC. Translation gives CSARGQLGYTF.

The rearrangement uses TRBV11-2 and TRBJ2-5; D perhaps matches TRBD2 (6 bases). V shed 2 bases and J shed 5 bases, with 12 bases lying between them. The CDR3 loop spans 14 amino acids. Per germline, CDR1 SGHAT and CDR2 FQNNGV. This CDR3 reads CASSLSGRYETQYF. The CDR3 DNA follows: TGTGCCAGCAGCTTAAGCGGGCGGTACGAGACCCAGTACTTC.

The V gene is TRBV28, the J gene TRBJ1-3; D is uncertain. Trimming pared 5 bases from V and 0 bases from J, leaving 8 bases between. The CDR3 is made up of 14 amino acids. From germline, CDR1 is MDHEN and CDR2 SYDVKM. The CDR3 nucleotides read TGTGCCAGCAGTCCCATCCCCTCTGGAAACACCATATATTTT. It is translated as CASSPIPSGNTIYF.

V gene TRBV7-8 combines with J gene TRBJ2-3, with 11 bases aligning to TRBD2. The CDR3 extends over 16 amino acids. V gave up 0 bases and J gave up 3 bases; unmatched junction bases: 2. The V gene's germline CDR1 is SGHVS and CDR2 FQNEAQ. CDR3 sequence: CASSLAGTSGTDTQYF. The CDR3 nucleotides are TGTGCCAGCAGCTTAGCGGGGACTAGCGGTACAGATACGCAGTATTTT.

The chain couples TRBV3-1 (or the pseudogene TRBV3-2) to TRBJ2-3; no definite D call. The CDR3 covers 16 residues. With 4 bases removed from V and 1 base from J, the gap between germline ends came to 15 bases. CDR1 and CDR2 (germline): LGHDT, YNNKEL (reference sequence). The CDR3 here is CASSLNPFSGTDTQYF. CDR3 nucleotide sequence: TGTGCCAGCAGCCTTAACCCTTTCTCTGGCACAGATACGCAGTATTTT.

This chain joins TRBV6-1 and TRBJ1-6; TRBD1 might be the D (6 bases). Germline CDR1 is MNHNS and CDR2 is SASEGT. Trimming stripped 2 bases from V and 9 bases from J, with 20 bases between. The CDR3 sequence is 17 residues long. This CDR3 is CASSEFGAWGGGSPLHF. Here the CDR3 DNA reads TGTGCCAGCAGTGAATTCGGCGCGTGGGGGGGCGGTTCACCCCTCCACTTT.

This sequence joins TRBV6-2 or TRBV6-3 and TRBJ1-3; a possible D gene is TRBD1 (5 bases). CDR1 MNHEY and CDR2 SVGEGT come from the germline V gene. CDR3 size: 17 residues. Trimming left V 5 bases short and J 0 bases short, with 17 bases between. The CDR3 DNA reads TGTGCCAGCAGTATCCGGGACCTCGCGTACTCTGGAAACACCATATATTTT. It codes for CASSIRDLAYSGNTIYF.

Written as DNA, the CDR3 is TGTGCCAGCAGCGCACAGGGGAACGGCTACACCTTC. Encoded protein: CASSAQGNGYTF. V gene TRBV7-9 combines with J gene TRBJ1-2; 7 nucleotides align to TRBD1. V was pared by 5 bases and J by 8 bases, with 5 bases of the junction left unmatched. This CDR3 comprises 12 residues. The V gene's germline CDR1 is SEHNR and CDR2 FQNEAQ (reference sequence).

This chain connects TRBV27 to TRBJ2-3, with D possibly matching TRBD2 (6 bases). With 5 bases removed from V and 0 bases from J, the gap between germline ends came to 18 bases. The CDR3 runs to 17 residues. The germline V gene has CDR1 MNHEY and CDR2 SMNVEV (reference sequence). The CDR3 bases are TGTGCCAGCAGTCCACGGGGGACCTCCGCTAGCACAGATACGCAGTATTTT. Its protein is CASSPRGTSASTDTQYF.